This entry is about one TCR beta chain. As yet, its antigen is unknown. V was clipped by 10 bases and J by 0 bases, with 12 bases between them. The CDR3 is 13 residues long. The data stem from a study of blood T cells in healthy people across ages. Study observations and caveats: The percentage of naive T cells correlated strongly with TCR beta diversity. Both higher diversity and more naive CD4+ cells marked long-lived donors when set against aged donors. PBMC samples, being unsorted, prevented any conclusive comparison of naive and antigen-experienced cells.

PCR was performed a second time for 7 to 11 cycles using a sample-barcoded 5' primer and a J-beta primer mix. No fewer than 3 million CDR3-containing paired-end reads came from each sample. TCRdb called the 5' RACE reads again in MiXCR, with one record for every CDR3 protein. The repertoire includes 850,000 to 1,000,000 distinct CDR3 sequences, about 48% of them detected once, and around an eighth sits in the top ten. The genes are TRBV12-3 or TRBV12-4 and TRBJ1-1; D is perhaps TRBD1 (6 bases). The receptor comes from a man aged 25 to 45 in good health. The specimen was blood. In nucleotides, the CDR3 is TGTGCCACCACGAGGGGGTTGAACACTGAAGCTTTCTTT. As protein: CATTRGLNTEAFF.